The present T cell receptor (beta chain) was sequenced within a study of a mutant IDH1 vaccine in newly diagnosed glioma. Study summary: Every participant had undergone radiotherapy, temozolomide, or both before, and most underwent both.

Of note for this clone: Its target is not known.

Time point of the sample: week 35, safety follow-up. Vaccination comprised doses that each held 300 ug of mutant IDH1 20-mer peptide, plus topical imiquimod. The table came from immunoSEQ multiplex PCR; TCRdb's copy has only in-frame clones and leaves some out. The data contain about 66,000 clones, 74% of them singletons. The germline V gene has CDR1 GTSNPN and CDR2 SVGIG (reference sequence). This CDR3 has 14 residues. Trimming at V came to 4 bases and at J to 4 bases, leaving 8 bases not matched to a gene. The chain is built from TRBV30 and TRBJ2-5; 8 bases agree with TRBD1. The source material was PBMCs, sampled from a glioma patient whose treatment included an IDH1 peptide vaccine. This clonotype originated in a man between 45 and 60 years old with glioma. The CDR3 sequence: CAWTFGQGLETQYF. The CDR3 coding sequence is TGTGCCTGGACCTTTGGACAGGGTCTAGAGACCCAGTACTTC.